The clone carrying this T cell receptor (beta chain) showed up many times. TCRdb recomputed calls from the 5' RACE reads with MiXCR, one row per CDR3 protein. This sample has more than 75,000 distinct CDR3 sequences, with around 4.7% found just once. Specified time point: longitudinal time-point 3. The sample originates from a study of neurological immune-mediated disorders. This TCR was sampled from a woman aged 55-75 years with multiple sclerosis. The sample taken for sequencing was PBMCs.

CDR3 nucleotide sequence: TGCGCCAGCAGACCCGACGGGAATAATTCACCCCTCCACTTT. Translating it yields CASRPDGNNSPLHF. The chain links TRBV5-1 to TRBJ1-6; no firm D call. Germline assignment: CDR1 SGHRS and CDR2 YFSETQ. Deletions cut 5 bases from V and 5 bases from J, with 11 bases between. The CDR3 spans 14 residues.